The subject of this entry is one TCR beta chain. The germline CDR1 and CDR2 sequences are SGHTA and FQGNSA. V lost 5 bases to trimming and J lost 2 bases, with 12 bases between them. The CDR3 contains 14 residues. The protocol was immunoSEQ multiplex PCR, while the TCRdb copy is restricted to in-frame clones and leaves out a portion. The data hold 80,000 to 100,000 clones, with over 80% observed a single time. These data originate in a study of blood T cell repertoires in COVID-19. About the research overall: The samples span acute and convalescent COVID-19 from the United States, Italy and Spain.

V gene TRBV7-2 combines with J gene TRBJ1-2; D possibly corresponds to TRBD1 (5 bases). Sequencing was done on a sample of peripheral blood. The receptor comes from a human donor with active COVID-19. The donor label of this sample is uncertain. The CDR3 sequence is CASSIGRDNYGYTF. In DNA, the CDR3 is TGTGCCAGCAGCATCGGGCGGGACAACTATGGCTACACCTTC. The variable domain in full, with the rest retrieved from reference TRBV7-2 and TRBJ1-2, is GAGVSQSPSNKVTEKGKDVELRCDPISGHTALYWYRQSLGQGLEFLIYFQGNSAPDKSGLPSDRFSAERTGGSVSTLTIQRTQQEDSAVYLCASSIGRDNYGYTFGSGTRLTVV.